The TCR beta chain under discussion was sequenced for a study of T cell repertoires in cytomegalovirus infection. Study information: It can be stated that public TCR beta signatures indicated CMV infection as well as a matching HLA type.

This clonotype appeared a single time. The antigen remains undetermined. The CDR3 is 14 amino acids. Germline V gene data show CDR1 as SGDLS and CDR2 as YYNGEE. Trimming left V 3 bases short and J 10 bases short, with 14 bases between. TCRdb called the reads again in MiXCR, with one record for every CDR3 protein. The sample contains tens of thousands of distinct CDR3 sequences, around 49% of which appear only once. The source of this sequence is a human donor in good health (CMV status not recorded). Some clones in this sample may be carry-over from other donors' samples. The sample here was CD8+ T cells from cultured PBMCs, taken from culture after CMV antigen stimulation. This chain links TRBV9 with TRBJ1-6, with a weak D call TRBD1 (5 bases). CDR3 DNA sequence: TGTGCCAGCAGCGACCGGGACGGATGGTCACCCCTCCACTTT. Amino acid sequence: CASSDRDGWSPLHF.